This entry describes one T cell receptor (beta chain). The antigen is not known. These data originate in a study of cytomegalovirus exposure and HLA in healthy donors. The overall study: The roughly 120 validation repertoires, a later analysis reported, used the same platform as the roughly 710 first-cohort repertoires.

The CDR3 spans 18 residues. The J segment lost 0 bases and the V segment lost 2 bases, leaving 11 bases of the junction unmatched. Germline CDR1 and CDR2: LGHNA and YSLEER. Study-wide findings and caveats: Subsequent analysis revealed that first-cohort TCR clusters tended to co-occur in the 130 or so validation repertoires. According to the study, around 150 TCR beta chains were cytomegalovirus-associated.

Profiling relied on immunoSEQ multiplex PCR, and the TCRdb table lists in-frame clones only, not all of them. The sample consists of 250,000 or so clones, around 91% of them appearing once. This clonotype originated in a young woman in good health and CMV-seronegative. The chain has TRBV4-3 and TRBJ1-1, with TRBD1 matching over 8 bases. Sequencing was done on a sample of PBMCs. The CDR3 region has the DNA TGCGCCAGCAGCCAACCTACAGGGGGGGCCCTCATGAACACTGAAGCTTTCTTT. It is translated as CASSQPTGGALMNTEAFF.